The clone carrying this T cell receptor beta chain was found a few times. Trimming shortened V by 6 bases and J by 0 bases, and 9 bases separated the two germline ends. From germline, CDR1 is LNHDA and CDR2 SQIVND (reference sequence). The CDR3 is 14 amino acids. Assay: immunoSEQ multiplex PCR; the TCRdb copy retains only in-frame clones and omits some. The sample has about 480,000 clones, over 75% seen once. The sample is drawn from a study of blood T cell repertoires in COVID-19. Across the whole study: Material from acute and convalescent COVID-19 was sourced from the United States, Italy and Spain.

Living in 24 US areas, the participants were between roughly 18 and 95 years of age. Participants' reported clinical history set cohort assignment. Recovery among Cohort 3 donors was established by two negative PCRs, clearance, or symptom resolution. The chain uses TRBV19 and TRBJ1-5; the D gene is possibly TRBD1 (5 bases). This receptor was obtained from a woman between 35 and 50 years old who had recovered from COVID-19. Sequencing input: PBMCs or T cells enriched from blood (not recorded which). CDR3 DNA: TGTGCCAGTAGCCCCAGGGATAGCAATCAGCCCCAGCATTTT. Its protein product is CASSPRDSNQPQHF.